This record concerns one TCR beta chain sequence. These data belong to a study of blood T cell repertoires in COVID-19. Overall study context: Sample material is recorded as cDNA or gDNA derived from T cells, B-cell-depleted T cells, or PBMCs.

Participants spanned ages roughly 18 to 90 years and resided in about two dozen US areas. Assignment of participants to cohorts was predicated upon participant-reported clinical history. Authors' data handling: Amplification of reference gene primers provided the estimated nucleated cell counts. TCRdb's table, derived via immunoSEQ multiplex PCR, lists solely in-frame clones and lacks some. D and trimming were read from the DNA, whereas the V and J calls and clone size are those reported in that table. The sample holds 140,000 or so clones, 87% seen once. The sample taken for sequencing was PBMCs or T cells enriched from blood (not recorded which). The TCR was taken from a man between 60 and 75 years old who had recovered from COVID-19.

CDR3 in amino acids: CASSDPGQAYNEQFF. CDR3 sequence (DNA): TGCGCCAGCAGTGACCCGGGACAGGCTTACAATGAGCAGTTCTTC. The chain links TRBV10-1 to TRBJ2-1, with 8 bases fitting TRBD1. The CDR3 contains 15 residues. V dropped 3 bases and J dropped 4; count of bases not matched to a gene: 5. Germline V gives CDR1 WNHNN, CDR2 SYGVQD (reference sequence).